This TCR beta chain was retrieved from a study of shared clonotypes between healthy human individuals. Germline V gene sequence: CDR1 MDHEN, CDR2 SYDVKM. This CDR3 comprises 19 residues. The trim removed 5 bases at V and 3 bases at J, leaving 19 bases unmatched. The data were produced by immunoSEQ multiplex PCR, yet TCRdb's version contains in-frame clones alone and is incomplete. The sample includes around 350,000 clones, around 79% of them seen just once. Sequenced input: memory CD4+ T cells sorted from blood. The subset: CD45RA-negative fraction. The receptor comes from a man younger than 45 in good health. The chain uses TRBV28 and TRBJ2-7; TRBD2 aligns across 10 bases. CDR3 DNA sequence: TGTGCCAGCAGTCTAGGAGCGGGAGGGATCCGACAGGCGTTCTACGAGCAGTACTTC. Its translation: CASSLGAGGIRQAFYEQYF.